The 25 T cell receptor beta chains listed next were all sequenced from one sample in a study of blood T cells in healthy people across ages. The use of a sample-barcoded 5' primer and a J-beta primer mix characterized a second PCR of about 7 to 12 cycles. TCRdb re-called the 5' RACE reads with MiXCR, one entry per CDR3 protein. Of approximately 850,000 distinct CDR3 sequences listed, roughly 64% are singletons. The sample was blood. The receptor source for this set is a man aged 25-40 years in good health.

This chain links TRBV29-1 with TRBJ1-2; no definite D call. Trimming took off 0 bases at V and 0 bases at J, with 11 bases between the two ends. The CDR3 contains 15 residues. CDR1 SQVTM and CDR2 ANQGSEA come from the germline V gene. The CDR3 loop reads CSVEDRSITNYGYTF. The DNA for the CDR3 is TGCAGCGTTGAAGATCGTAGCATAACTAACTATGGCTACACCTTC.

V gene TRBV10-2 combines with J gene TRBJ2-3, with 11 positions matching TRBD1. The CDR3 length is 11 residues. CDR1 is WSHSY, CDR2 SAAADI, per germline. V lost 7 bases, J lost 14 bases, and 5 bases stayed unmatched. Written as DNA, the CDR3 is TGCGCCAGCACCGAGGACAGGGGGCTGTATTTT. Translation gives CASTEDRGLYF.

This clonotype was detected a few times. The chain recombines TRBV7-2 with TRBJ2-7; D perhaps matches TRBD2 (6 bases). The length of the CDR3 is 16 residues. Germline CDR1 and CDR2: SGHTA and FQGNSA. V lost 1 base to trimming and J lost 3 bases, with 16 bases between them. The CDR3 DNA is TGTGCCAGCAGCTTAGTAATCGGGGGTGTTAACTACGAGCAGTACTTC. Translation: CASSLVIGGVNYEQYF.

The chain uses TRBV6-6 and TRBJ2-5; 10 positions match TRBD1. The J segment lost 5 bases and the V segment lost 7 bases, leaving 13 bases of the junction unmatched. This CDR3 is built from 16 residues. The V gene's germline CDR1 is MNHNY and CDR2 SVGAGI (reference sequence). This CDR3 is CASKKRDRGRPETQYF. The CDR3 DNA reads as TGTGCCAGCAAAAAAAGGGACAGGGGTAGGCCTGAGACCCAGTACTTC.

This clonotype was seen a single time. The chain has TRBV27 and TRBJ2-2, with D unclear. Germline lookup yields CDR1 MNHEY and CDR2 SMNVEV (reference sequence). The V and J ends lost 5 bases and 0 bases respectively, with 13 bases between them. There are 16 residues in the CDR3. This CDR3 reads CASSPERNPNTGELFF. The CDR3 DNA reads as TGTGCCAGCAGTCCCGAGAGAAACCCGAACACCGGGGAGCTGTTTTTT.

The chain uses TRBV27 and TRBJ2-5; D may match TRBD1 or TRBD2 (6 bases each). CDR3 length: 15 residues. Germline values: CDR1 MNHEY, CDR2 SMNVEV (reference sequence). Trimming removed 4 bases at V and 1 base at J, with 13 bases between. The CDR3 reads CASSSWGAGQETQYF. The CDR3 DNA sequence: TGTGCCAGCAGTTCTTGGGGGGCTGGCCAAGAGACCCAGTACTTC.

The chain recombines TRBV5-5 with TRBJ2-3; D not resolved. There are 13 residues in the CDR3. V was cut by 5 bases and J by 6 bases, with 13 bases left in between. CDR1 SGHKS and CDR2 YYEKEE come from the germline V gene (reference sequence). CDR3 residues: CASSITTADTQYF. The CDR3 region has the DNA TGTGCCAGCAGTATCACGACGGCGGATACGCAGTATTTT.

The chain uses TRBV5-1 and TRBJ1-2; D uncertain. CDR1 and CDR2 (germline): SGHRS, YFSETQ. The ends were cut back, 4 bases at V and 2 bases at J, with 12 bases in the middle. CDR3 size: 14 residues. The CDR3 region has the DNA TGCGCCAGCAGCGCGAGGACTTCAAACTATGGCTACACCTTC. Translating it yields CASSARTSNYGYTF.

This rearrangement joins TRBV7-2 to TRBJ2-1; TRBD2 agrees at 12 bases. The CDR3 covers 13 residues. The V segment lost 5 bases and the J segment 12 bases; nucleotides outside the gene matches: 5. CDR1 is SGHTA and CDR2 is FQGNSA in the germline V gene. CDR3 DNA: TGTGCCAGCAGCCCGGGACTAGCGGGCGGGCAGTTCTTC. It codes for CASSPGLAGGQFF.

In its sample, this clonotype was seen a few times. The chain couples TRBV6-5 to TRBJ1-2; TRBD1 matches 10 bases. The CDR3 runs to 14 residues. Trimming at V came to 2 bases and at J to 4 bases, leaving 1 base not matched to a gene. Germline CDR1 is MNHEY and CDR2 is SVGAGI. DNA of the CDR3: TGTGCCAGCAGTTACCGGACAGGGGGCTATGGCTACACCTTC. Residues: CASSYRTGGYGYTF.

CDR3 DNA: TGTGCCATCATGTCGGCTCAGGGGGCAGATACGCAGTATTTT. Protein product: CAIMSAQGADTQYF. V gene TRBV10-3 combines with J gene TRBJ2-3; 7 bases line up with TRBD1. Per germline, CDR1 ENHRY and CDR2 SYGVKD. CDR3 length: 14 residues. The V and J ends lost 7 bases and 4 bases, in that order; junction bases with no gene match: 8.

This clonotype was seen only a few times. The genes are TRBV6-1 and TRBJ2-7; no clear D. Per the germline V gene, CDR1 is MNHNS and CDR2 is SASEGT. Trimming removed 3 bases from V and 7 bases from J, with 13 bases in between. This CDR3 region has 13 residues. CDR3 loop: CASSEGRYNEQYF. The DNA for the CDR3 is TGTGCCAGCAGTGAGGGTAGATACAATGAGCAGTACTTC.

As to this clonotype: The junction departs from the called germline gene at one end, perhaps through a read error. The chain recombines TRBV29-1 with TRBJ2-4; possible D gene TRBD2, 5 bases. The CDR3 spans 16 residues. Germline V gives CDR1 SQVTM, CDR2 ANQGSEA. CDR3 nucleotides: TGCAGCGTTGGGGATTCCAGACCCCTAGCCAAAAACATTCGGTACTTC. Its translation: CSVGDSRPLAKNIRYF.

This clonotype was observed many times. The V gene is TRBV20-1, the J gene TRBJ2-7; D is unresolved. Trimming took 5 bases from V and 1 from J, leaving 12 bases between them. Per germline, CDR1 DFQATT and CDR2 SNEGSKA (reference sequence). The CDR3 sequence is 13 residues long. CDR3 DNA sequence: TGCAGTGCTCGTGGGGAAGGATCCTACGAGCAGTACTTC. Translating it yields CSARGEGSYEQYF.

This clonotype was picked up one time. The CDR3 nucleotides are TGCGCCAGCAGCCCACAGTACGGGTCTCTGACAGATACGCAGTATTTT. Its translation: CASSPQYGSLTDTQYF. The rearrangement uses TRBV4-1 and TRBJ2-3, with no clear D. Deletions cut 4 bases from V and 3 bases from J, with 17 bases between. The CDR3 length is 16 residues. Germline V gives CDR1 MGHRA, CDR2 YSYEKL.

This rearrangement joins TRBV20-1 to TRBJ2-3; weak D call: TRBD1 (5 bases). Germline V lookup: CDR1 DFQATT, CDR2 SNEGSKA (reference sequence). This CDR3 is built from 14 residues. The ends were cut back, 3 bases at V and 0 bases at J, with 10 bases in the middle. CDR3: CSARTVSSTDTQYF. In DNA form, the CDR3 reads TGCAGTGCTAGGACAGTGTCTAGCACAGATACGCAGTATTTT.

This clonotype was observed a handful of times. The rearrangement links TRBV29-1 to TRBJ2-7; 10 bases fit TRBD1. The V segment lost 4 bases and the J segment 4 bases; nucleotides outside the gene matches: 7. Germline V gene lookup returns CDR1 SQVTM and CDR2 ANQGSEA. The CDR3 runs to 14 residues. The DNA for the CDR3 is TGCAGCGTTGCCCCGGACAGGGGGTCATACGAGCAGTACTTC. Amino acids: CSVAPDRGSYEQYF.

This rearrangement joins TRBV20-1 to TRBJ2-7; 8 bases map to TRBD2. This CDR3 contains 14 residues. Germline CDR1 and CDR2: DFQATT and SNEGSKA (reference sequence). V gave up 5 bases and J gave up 6 bases; unmatched junction bases: 12. The CDR3 region has the DNA TGCAGTGCTGCGCCCCCGGGACTAGTGGGCGAGCAGTACTTC. Protein sequence: CSAAPPGLVGEQYF.

This chain connects TRBV20-1 to TRBJ1-5; a possible D gene is TRBD1 (5 bases). CDR3 length: 15 amino acids. The V gene lost 5 bases and the J gene lost 6 bases, with 20 bases spanning the gap. Germline assignment: CDR1 DFQATT and CDR2 SNEGSKA (reference sequence). The CDR3 sequence: CSASRSLIGGQPQHF. For the CDR3, the DNA is TGCAGTGCTTCCCGGAGTCTCATTGGGGGTCAGCCCCAGCATTTT.

The sample holds a few counts of this clonotype. The CDR3 sequence: CASRIGRLTDTQYF. In DNA, the CDR3 is TGTGCCAGCAGGATCGGGCGACTCACAGATACGCAGTATTTT. The V and J genes are TRBV7-8 and TRBJ2-3; D is unclear. In germline, CDR1 is SGHVS, CDR2 FQNEAQ. The CDR3 contains 14 residues. The V and J ends lost 6 bases and 2 bases respectively, with 12 bases between them.

This clonotype occurred once. The chain is built from TRBV10-3 and TRBJ1-2; perhaps TRBD1 as D (5 bases). The V end was cut by 7 bases, the J end by 8 bases, with 11 bases between. CDR1 and CDR2 from the germline V gene are ENHRY and SYGVKD. There are 11 residues in the CDR3. CDR3: CAINQGGGYTF. Here the CDR3 DNA reads TGTGCCATCAATCAGGGAGGAGGCTACACCTTC.

This clonotype was detected many times. The V call is TRBV7-3, the J call TRBJ2-3, with 8 bases aligning to TRBD2. This CDR3 is built from 15 residues. V lost 3 bases and J lost 4; bases outside the gene matches: 6. CDR1 is SGHTA, CDR2 FQGTGA, per germline. For the CDR3, the DNA is TGTGCCAGCAGCTTGACTAGCGTGGTTCCAGATACGCAGTATTTT. As protein: CASSLTSVVPDTQYF.

V and J are TRBV6-1 and TRBJ1-1; D is unresolved. The CDR3 is 13 amino acids. Germline-derived CDR1 and CDR2 are MNHNS and SASEGT. V dropped 5 bases and J dropped 0 bases, with 7 bases sitting between them. CDR3 amino acids: CASSPEMNTEAFF. The CDR3 region has the DNA TGTGCCAGCAGTCCAGAAATGAACACTGAAGCTTTCTTT.

The chain employs TRBV20-1 and TRBJ2-7; the match to TRBD2 covers 7 bases. CDR1 and CDR2 from the germline V gene are DFQATT and SNEGSKA (reference sequence). This CDR3 has 14 amino acids. V gave up 0 bases and J gave up 6 bases; unmatched junction bases: 8. CDR3 DNA sequence: TGCAGTGCTAGAGATCCCGGACTAGACCTCGAGCAGTACTTC. Its protein is CSARDPGLDLEQYF.

This chain uses TRBV7-9 with TRBJ2-1; 11 bases fit TRBD2. J lost 10 bases, V lost 5 bases, and 13 bases had no gene match. The CDR3 sequence is 16 residues long. Looked up from germline, CDR1 is SEHNR and CDR2 is FQNEAQ (reference sequence). The chain's CDR3 is CASSGRLAGLLGEQFF. The CDR3 coding sequence is TGTGCCAGCAGCGGCAGACTAGCGGGGTTGCTAGGAGAGCAGTTCTTC.